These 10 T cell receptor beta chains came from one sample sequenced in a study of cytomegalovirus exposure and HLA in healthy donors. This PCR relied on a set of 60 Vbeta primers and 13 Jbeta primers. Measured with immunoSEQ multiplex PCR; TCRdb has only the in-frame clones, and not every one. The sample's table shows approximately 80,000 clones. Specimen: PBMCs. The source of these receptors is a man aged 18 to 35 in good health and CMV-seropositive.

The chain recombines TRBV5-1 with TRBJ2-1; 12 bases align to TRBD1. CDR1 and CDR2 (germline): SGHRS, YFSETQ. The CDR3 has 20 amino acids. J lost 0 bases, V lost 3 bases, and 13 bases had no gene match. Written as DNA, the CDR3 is TGCGCCAGCAGCTCAGGGACAGGGGGCTGGGGGTCGAGCTCCTACAATGAGCAGTTCTTC. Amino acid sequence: CASSSGTGGWGSSSYNEQFF.

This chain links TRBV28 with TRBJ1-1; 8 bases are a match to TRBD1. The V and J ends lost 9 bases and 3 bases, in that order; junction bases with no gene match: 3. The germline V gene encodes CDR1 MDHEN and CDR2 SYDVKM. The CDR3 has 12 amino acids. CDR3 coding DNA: TGTGCCAGTCGCAGGGGGCACACTGAAGCTTTCTTT. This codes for CASRRGHTEAFF.

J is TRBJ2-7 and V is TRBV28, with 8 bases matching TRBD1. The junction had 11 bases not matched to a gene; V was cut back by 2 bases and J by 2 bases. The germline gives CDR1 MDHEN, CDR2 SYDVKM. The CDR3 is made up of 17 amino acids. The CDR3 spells CASSLISGQGRAYEQYF. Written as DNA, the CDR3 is TGTGCCAGCAGTTTAATTTCCGGACAGGGCCGAGCCTACGAGCAGTACTTC.

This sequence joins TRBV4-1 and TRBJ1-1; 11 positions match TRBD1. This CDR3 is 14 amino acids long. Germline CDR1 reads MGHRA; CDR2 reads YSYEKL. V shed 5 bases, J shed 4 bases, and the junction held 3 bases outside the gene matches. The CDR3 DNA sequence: TGCGCCAGCAGCACCGGGACAGGGGGCACTGAAGCTTTCTTT. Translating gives CASSTGTGGTEAFF.

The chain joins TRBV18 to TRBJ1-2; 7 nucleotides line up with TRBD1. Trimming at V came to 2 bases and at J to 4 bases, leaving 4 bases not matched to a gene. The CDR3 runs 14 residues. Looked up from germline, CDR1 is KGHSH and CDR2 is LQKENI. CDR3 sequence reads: CASSPTGTAYGYTF. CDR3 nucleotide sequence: TGTGCCAGCTCACCAACCGGGACAGCCTATGGCTACACCTTC.

The CDR3 sequence is CASSVLTGLSGNTIYF. The DNA for the CDR3 is TGTGCCAGCAGCGTGTTGACAGGGCTTTCTGGAAACACCATATATTTT. The genes are TRBV7-9 and TRBJ1-3; 7 nucleotides agree with TRBD1. Germline lookup yields CDR1 SEHNR and CDR2 FQNEAQ (reference sequence). This CDR3 comprises 16 residues. The V gene end was trimmed by 5 bases and the J gene end by 1 base; junction bases not matched to a gene: 8.

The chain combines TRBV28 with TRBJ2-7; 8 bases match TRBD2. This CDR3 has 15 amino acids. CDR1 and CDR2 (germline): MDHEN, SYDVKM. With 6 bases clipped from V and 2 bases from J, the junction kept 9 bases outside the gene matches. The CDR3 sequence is CASRASGGIAYEQYF. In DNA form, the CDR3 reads TGTGCCAGCAGGGCGAGCGGGGGAATCGCCTACGAGCAGTACTTC.

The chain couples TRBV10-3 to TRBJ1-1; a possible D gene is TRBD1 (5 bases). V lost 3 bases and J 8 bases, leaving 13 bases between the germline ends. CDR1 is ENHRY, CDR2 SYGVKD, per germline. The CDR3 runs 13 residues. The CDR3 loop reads CAISERVDSEAFF. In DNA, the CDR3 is TGTGCCATCAGTGAACGGGTTGACAGCGAAGCTTTCTTT.

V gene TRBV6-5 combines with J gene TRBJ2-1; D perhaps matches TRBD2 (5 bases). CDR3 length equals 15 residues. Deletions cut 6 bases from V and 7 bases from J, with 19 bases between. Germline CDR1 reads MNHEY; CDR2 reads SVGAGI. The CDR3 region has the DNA TGTGCCAGCAGCCCCGGGGTAGCCCGTCGGAATGAGCAGTTCTTC. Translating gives CASSPGVARRNEQFF.

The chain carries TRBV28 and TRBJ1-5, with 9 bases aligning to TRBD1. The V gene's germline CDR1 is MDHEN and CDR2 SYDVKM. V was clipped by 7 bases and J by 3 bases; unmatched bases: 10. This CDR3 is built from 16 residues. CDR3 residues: CASISLGQGTNQPQHF. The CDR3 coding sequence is TGTGCCAGCATCTCCCTGGGACAGGGCACCAATCAGCCCCAGCATTTT.